The T cell receptor beta chain described here comes from a study of T cell repertoires in cytomegalovirus infection. This clonotype was picked up a small number of times. Trimming took off 6 bases at V and 0 bases at J, with 6 bases between the two ends. Looked up from germline, CDR1 is KGHSH and CDR2 is LQKENI. This CDR3 is built from 13 residues. TCRdb ran MiXCR on the reads and lists one entry per CDR3 protein. The table includes just under 550,000 distinct CDR3 sequences, 26% detected once. V usage is TRBV18 and J usage is TRBJ2-1; no reliable D call. The sample was PBMCs. This receptor was identified in a human donor in good health (CMV status not recorded). Some clones in this sample may be carry-over from other donors' samples. The CDR3: CASSDNSYNEQFF. CDR3 in DNA: TGTGCCAGCTCCGATAACTCCTACAATGAGCAGTTCTTC.